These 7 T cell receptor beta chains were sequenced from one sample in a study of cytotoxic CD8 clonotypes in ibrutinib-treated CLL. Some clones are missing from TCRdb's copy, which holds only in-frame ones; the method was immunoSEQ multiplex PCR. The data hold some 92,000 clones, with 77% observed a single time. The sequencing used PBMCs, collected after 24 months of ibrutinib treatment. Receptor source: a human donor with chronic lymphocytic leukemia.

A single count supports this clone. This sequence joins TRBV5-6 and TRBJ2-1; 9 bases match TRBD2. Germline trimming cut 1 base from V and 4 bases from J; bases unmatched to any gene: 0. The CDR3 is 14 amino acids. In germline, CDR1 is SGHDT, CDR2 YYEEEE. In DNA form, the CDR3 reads TGTGCCAGCAGCTTGACTAGCGGGTACAATGAGCAGTTCTTC. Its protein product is CASSLTSGYNEQFF.

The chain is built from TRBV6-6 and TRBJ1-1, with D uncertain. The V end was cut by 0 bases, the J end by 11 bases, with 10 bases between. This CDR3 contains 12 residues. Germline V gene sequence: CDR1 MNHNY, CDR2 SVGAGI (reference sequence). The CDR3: CASSYSILTAFF. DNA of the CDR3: TGTGCCAGCAGTTACTCCATACTGACCGCTTTCTTT.

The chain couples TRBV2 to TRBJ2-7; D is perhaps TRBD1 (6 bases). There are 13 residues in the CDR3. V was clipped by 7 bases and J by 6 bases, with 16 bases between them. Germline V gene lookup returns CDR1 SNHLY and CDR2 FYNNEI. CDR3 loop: CASTADRISEQYF. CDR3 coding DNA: TGTGCCAGCACCGCCGACAGGATAAGCGAGCAGTACTTC.

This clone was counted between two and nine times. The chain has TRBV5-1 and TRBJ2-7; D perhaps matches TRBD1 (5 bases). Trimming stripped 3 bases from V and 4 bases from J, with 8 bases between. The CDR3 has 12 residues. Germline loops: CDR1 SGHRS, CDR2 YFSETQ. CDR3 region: CASSSDRYEQYF. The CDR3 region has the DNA TGCGCCAGCAGCTCCGACAGATACGAGCAGTACTTC.

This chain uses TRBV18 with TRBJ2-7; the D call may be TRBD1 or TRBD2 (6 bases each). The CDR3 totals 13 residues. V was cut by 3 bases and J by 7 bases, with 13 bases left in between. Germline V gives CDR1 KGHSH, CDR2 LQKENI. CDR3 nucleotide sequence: TGTGCCAGCTCACCTAGCGGACAGAAAGAGCAGTACTTC. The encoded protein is CASSPSGQKEQYF.

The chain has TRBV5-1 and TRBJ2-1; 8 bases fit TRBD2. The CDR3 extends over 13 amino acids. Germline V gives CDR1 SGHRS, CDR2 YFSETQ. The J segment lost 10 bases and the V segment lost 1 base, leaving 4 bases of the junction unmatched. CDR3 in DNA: TGCGCCAGCAGCTTGATTGCGGGGGGAGAGCAGTTCTTC. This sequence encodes CASSLIAGGEQFF. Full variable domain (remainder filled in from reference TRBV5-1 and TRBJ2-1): KAGVTQTPRYLIKTRGQQVTLSCSPISGHRSVSWYQQTPGQGLQFLFEYFSETQRNKGNFPGRFSGRQFSNSRSEMNVSTLELGDSALYLCASSLIAGGEQFFGPGTRLTVL.

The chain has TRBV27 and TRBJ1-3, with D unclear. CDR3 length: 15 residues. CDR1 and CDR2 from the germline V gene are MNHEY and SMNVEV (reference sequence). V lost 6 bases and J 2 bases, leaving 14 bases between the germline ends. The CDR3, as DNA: TGTGCCAGCAGCTGGATGTCTGGGCCTGGAAACACCATATATTTT. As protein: CASSWMSGPGNTIYF.